The 8 T cell receptor beta chains presented below share a single source sample, sequenced in a study of sequential checkpoint blockade in melanoma. As to treatment: randomized to nivolumab then ipilimumab (arm A) or the reverse (arm B). Generated by immunoSEQ multiplex PCR, the TCRdb table keeps only in-frame clones and is missing some. Found here are over 10,000 clones, 61% of them singletons; the top ten hold approximately 22%. Here the sequenced sample was CD8+ T cells sorted from blood (inferred from file names), taken from a patient given nivolumab and ipilimumab in sequence. These TCRs come from a human donor with melanoma.

This clone appeared a single time. The chain links TRBV7-2 to TRBJ2-7, with 8 positions matching TRBD1. Per germline, CDR1 SGHTA and CDR2 FQGNSA. The V segment lost 4 bases and the J segment 2 bases; nucleotides outside the gene matches: 4. The CDR3 spans 14 residues. CDR3 protein: CASSWTGTPYEQYF. Written as DNA, the CDR3 is TGTGCCAGCAGCTGGACAGGGACCCCCTACGAGCAGTACTTC. The full variable domain, completed using reference TRBV7-2 and TRBJ2-7, is GAGVSQSPSNKVTEKGKDVELRCDPISGHTALYWYRQSLGQGLEFLIYFQGNSAPDKSGLPSDRFSAERTGGSVSTLTIQRTQQEDSAVYLCASSWTGTPYEQYFGPGTRLTVT.

The chain links TRBV4-1 to TRBJ2-5, with 9 positions matching TRBD1. The DNA end is a closer match to TRBJ2-7, so the J assignment may be wrong. Germline-derived CDR1 and CDR2 are MGHRA and YSYEKL. CDR3 length equals 15 residues. CDR3 DNA: TGCGCCAGCAGCCCTGGAGGGACAGGGAGGTACGAGCAGTACTTC. Encoded protein: CASSPGGTGRYEQYF.

The chain employs TRBV9 and TRBJ2-1, with 9 bases identical to TRBD2. The trim removed 3 bases at V and 0 bases at J, leaving 4 bases unmatched. CDR1 is SGDLS and CDR2 is YYNGEE in the germline V gene. This CDR3 has 16 amino acids. CDR3 residues: CASSDMGLASYNEQFF. CDR3 bases: TGTGCCAGCAGCGATATGGGACTAGCCTCCTACAATGAGCAGTTCTTC. The complete variable domain, with remaining parts taken from reference TRBV9 and TRBJ2-1, reads DSGVTQTPKHLITATGQRVTLRCSPRSGDLSVYWYQQSLDQGLQFLIQYYNGEERAKGNILERFSAQQFPDLHSELNLSSLELGDSALYFCASSDMGLASYNEQFFGPGTRLTVL.

The gene calls are TRBV4-1 and TRBJ2-1; 8 bases align to TRBD2. CDR3 length equals 15 residues. Germline trimming cut 1 base from V and 6 bases from J; bases unmatched to any gene: 5. Germline assignment: CDR1 MGHRA and CDR2 YSYEKL. The CDR3 region is CASSQAAGEGNEQFF. Written as DNA, the CDR3 is TGCGCCAGCAGCCAAGCAGCGGGAGAAGGCAATGAGCAGTTCTTC.

Here the CDR3 DNA reads TGCGCCAGCAGCTTGGATGGAGGCCTCTCCTACAATGAGCAGTTCTTC. The encoded protein is CASSLDGGLSYNEQFF. The chain joins TRBV5-1 to TRBJ2-1; tentatively, D is TRBD2 (5 bases). Germline V gives CDR1 SGHRS, CDR2 YFSETQ. V was trimmed by 0 bases and J by 0 bases, leaving 10 bases between them. The length of the CDR3 is 16 residues.

The chain joins TRBV11-2 to TRBJ2-7; TRBD2 agrees at 9 bases. In germline, CDR1 is SGHAT, CDR2 FQNNGV. CDR3 length: 17 amino acids. V was clipped by 2 bases and J by 5 bases; unmatched bases: 13. CDR3 sequence reads: CASSLYSGASGTNEQYF. The DNA for the CDR3 is TGTGCCAGCAGCTTATATTCTGGAGCTAGCGGGACCAACGAGCAGTACTTC.

The CDR3 bases are TGTGCCAGCAGCAGGACTAGCGGGAGGTCTTGGAATGAGCAGTTCTTC. This translates into CASSRTSGRSWNEQFF. The gene calls are TRBV7-9 and TRBJ2-1, with 14 bases identical to TRBD2. This CDR3 comprises 16 residues. The V segment lost 5 bases and the J segment 7 bases; nucleotides outside the gene matches: 7. CDR1 and CDR2 (germline): SEHNR, FQNEAQ (reference sequence).

The chain uses TRBV11-2 and TRBJ2-7; the match to TRBD1 covers 9 bases. Trimming at V came to 5 bases and at J to 5 bases, leaving 4 bases not matched to a gene. The CDR3 covers 13 residues. Germline V gene data show CDR1 as SGHAT and CDR2 as FQNNGV. CDR3 in DNA: TGTGCCAGCAGCACCGGGACAGGGAACGAGCAGTACTTC. Protein product: CASSTGTGNEQYF.